This TCR beta chain was sequenced in a study of blood T cell repertoires in COVID-19 (dated by TCRdb to 2018 to 2020). Regarding the research as a whole: Collaborator samples came from the United States, Italy and Spain and covered acute and convalescent phases of COVID-19. The sample metadata nearly always contained a de-identified subject ID, COVID-19 status, age in years and sex. Where available, HLA class I and class II types were obtained from metadata supplied by the sample provider rather than from assay-based typing. The repertoires were released in a freely available public database intended as a resource for research on the immune response to SARS-CoV-2. The material from the prospective study consisted of cDNA or gDNA derived from T cells, B-cell-depleted T cells, or PBMCs. Samples came from the ongoing ImmuneRACE study (first 160 participants) plus 1,254 subjects from 6 global collaborators. Deeply sampled blood TCRbeta repertoires from subjects exposed to, actively infected with, or recovered from COVID-19 were included in the dataset.

Turning to this clone: Its antigen specificity is not known. The record has no base qualities; no much larger clone is one base away.

One collaborating source in Seattle enrolled patients during active infection and followed them longitudinally through the course of disease. The collaborating institutions used their own protocols to collect whole blood in K2EDTA tubes. For TCRbeta analysis, collaborators shipped samples in one of three forms: frozen whole blood, isolated PBMCs, or DNA extracted from either of those sample types. TCRbeta CDR3 regions were amplified from genomic DNA using the immunoSEQ Assay, a bias-controlled multiplex PCR. From the authors' description of their analysis: Within the assay, amplification of reference gene primers was used to estimate how many nucleated cells each sample contained. To quantify the absolute abundance of each unique TCRbeta CDR3 rearrangement, sequence reads were collapsed and filtered. For each sample, productive Simpson clonality was calculated as the square root of Simpson's diversity index across productive rearrangements. TCRdb limited this immuneACCESS table to in-frame rearrangements with V and J called. A share of clones is missing; checked studies link under half to unresolved V genes, and the rest is unexplained. For V, J and clone size, that table is used; D and trimming come from the DNA. The sample table shows 400,000 to 450,000 clones, and approximately 90% are seen once. The biggest ten clones account for about 1.6% of the sample.

What the authors observed across the whole study: How much clinical and demographic metadata was included differed by source and by participant, and the metadata was provided uncurated.

Sequenced material: peripheral blood. This sequence originates from a woman in her 40s with COVID-19, enrolled during active disease.

Here is the DNA: TGCGCCAGCAGCTTGAGCGGACAGGCTTACAATGAGCAGTTCTTC. Its protein reads: CASSLSGQAYNEQFF. Recombination connected TRBV5-1 to TRBJ2-1; the central 7 bases match TRBD1. CDR1 and CDR2, per the germline V gene, are SGHRS and YFSETQ. V trim: 1 base; J trim: 4 bases; unmatched bases: 5. From the cysteine through the phenylalanine, the CDR3 covers 15 amino acids. The retained sequence is limited to the CDR3, 45 bases, with the frame set at the first base.